A single sample gave rise to the 20 T cell receptor beta chains below, sequenced in a study of cytomegalovirus exposure and HLA in healthy donors. The PCR ran on 60 Vbeta and 13 Jbeta primers. This table comes from immunoSEQ multiplex PCR, and its TCRdb copy is limited to in-frame clones, with some not included. The data contain roughly 190,000 clones, around 75% of them seen just once; the ten biggest clones take up approximately 1.8%. The source material was PBMCs. The receptors were sampled from a woman aged 25 to 45 in good health and CMV-seronegative.

This clone was seen a single time. This chain links TRBV4-1 with TRBJ2-1; 12 bases agree with TRBD2. CDR1 and CDR2 from the germline V gene are MGHRA and YSYEKL. The CDR3 is 18 amino acids. The V segment lost 0 bases and the J segment 10 bases; nucleotides outside the gene matches: 13. The DNA of the CDR3 is TGCGCCAGCAGCCAAGAACGCCCGGGACTAGCGGGCTTTCAGGAGCAGTTCTTC. Protein product: CASSQERPGLAGFQEQFF.

This chain links TRBV5-8 with TRBJ1-4, with 7 bases identical to TRBD1. The V gene end was trimmed by 4 bases and the J gene end by 7 bases; junction bases not matched to a gene: 10. The CDR3 is made up of 15 amino acids. CDR1 is SGHTS, CDR2 YDEGEE, per germline. The CDR3 sequence is CASSLGDRDLEKLFF. As DNA, the CDR3 is TGTGCCAGCAGCCTGGGAGACAGGGACCTTGAAAAACTGTTTTTT.

The rearrangement joins TRBV18 to TRBJ2-5, with 7 bases lining up with TRBD2. Germline V gene sequence: CDR1 KGHSH, CDR2 LQKENI. CDR3 length equals 14 residues. The J segment lost 5 bases and the V segment lost 2 bases, leaving 5 bases of the junction unmatched. Here the CDR3 reads CASSPSGREETQYF. The CDR3 coding sequence is TGTGCCAGCTCACCATCGGGGCGGGAGGAGACCCAGTACTTC.

V is TRBV29-1 and J is TRBJ1-5; D might be TRBD1 (6 bases). Trimming removed 4 bases from V and 2 bases from J, with 12 bases in between. The CDR3 is made up of 14 amino acids. Germline-derived CDR1 and CDR2 are SQVTM and ANQGSEA. DNA for the CDR3: TGCAGCGTTGGTGGGGGCGCCGGCAATCAGCCCCAGCATTTT. This encodes CSVGGGAGNQPQHF.

The CDR3 DNA follows: TGTGCCAGCAGTCCCCTAGCGGGAGCCTACAATGAGCAGTTCTTC. Its translation: CASSPLAGAYNEQFF. The chain links TRBV11-2 to TRBJ2-1; 10 bases align to TRBD2. CDR1 and CDR2 (germline): SGHAT, FQNNGV. The CDR3 consists of 15 residues. V dropped 6 bases and J dropped 2; count of bases not matched to a gene: 4.

The chain joins TRBV28 to TRBJ1-2; 7 positions agree with TRBD1. The CDR3 loop spans 13 amino acids. V gave up 6 bases and J gave up 7 bases; unmatched junction bases: 8. From germline, CDR1 is MDHEN and CDR2 SYDVKM. DNA for the CDR3: TGTGCCAGCAGGATCCCAGGGGGAGGTGGCTACACCTTC. Its translation is CASRIPGGGGYTF.

This chain connects TRBV27 to TRBJ2-1; D gene uncertain. V lost 10 bases and J 0 bases, leaving 10 bases between the germline ends. The CDR3 has 13 amino acids. Germline CDR1 and CDR2: MNHEY and SMNVEV (reference sequence). CDR3 sequence reads: CATRLRSYNEQFF. The DNA for the CDR3 is TGTGCCACCAGGTTACGCTCCTACAATGAGCAGTTCTTC.

The rearrangement joins TRBV29-1 to TRBJ2-7; D perhaps matches TRBD2 (6 bases). This CDR3 comprises 12 residues. Trimming removed 7 bases at V and 7 bases at J, with 17 bases between. Germline V gene data show CDR1 as SQVTM and CDR2 as ANQGSEA. The CDR3 here is CSGRRAAGEQYF. CDR3 sequence (DNA): TGCAGCGGACGGCGGGCGGCGGGGGAGCAGTACTTC.

This chain connects TRBV4-2 to TRBJ2-7, with unresolved D. CDR3 length: 14 amino acids. Germline CDR1 reads LGHNA; CDR2 reads YNFKEQ. The V end was cut by 1 base, the J end by 2 bases, with 9 bases between. CDR3 nucleotides: TGTGCCAGCAGCCAAGGTACCCGGGCCTACGAGCAGTACTTC. It yields the protein CASSQGTRAYEQYF.

The rearrangement joins TRBV7-9 to TRBJ2-7; possibly TRBD2 for D (6 bases). Trimming left V 5 bases short and J 6 bases short, with 14 bases between. The CDR3 is 13 amino acids. Germline V gene sequence: CDR1 SEHNR, CDR2 FQNEAQ (reference sequence). Here the CDR3 reads CASSDLLAGEQYF. In DNA form, the CDR3 reads TGTGCCAGCAGCGACCTACTAGCTGGCGAGCAGTACTTC.

This clone showed up just a few times. The chain joins TRBV2 to TRBJ2-2, with D perhaps matching TRBD2 (5 bases). CDR3 length: 14 residues. Trimming took off 6 bases at V and 6 bases at J, with 14 bases between the two ends. The germline CDR1 and CDR2 sequences are SNHLY and FYNNEI. Here the CDR3 reads CASRARVAPGELFF. The CDR3 coding sequence is TGTGCCAGCAGAGCGAGGGTAGCGCCCGGGGAGCTGTTTTTT.

This clone was found once. V and J are TRBV2 and TRBJ1-2, with TRBD1 identical over 7 bases. V lost 10 bases to trimming and J lost 7 bases; unmatched junction nucleotides: 12. CDR1 SNHLY and CDR2 FYNNEI come from the germline V gene. This CDR3 has 13 amino acids. CDR3 sequence reads: CAISGASGGGYTF. The CDR3 region has the DNA TGTGCCATCTCCGGTGCCTCAGGGGGTGGCTACACCTTC.

The chain links TRBV11-2 to TRBJ2-7; weak D call: TRBD1 (6 bases). This CDR3 has 14 residues. The germline V gene encodes CDR1 SGHAT and CDR2 FQNNGV. V was trimmed by 2 bases and J by 0 bases, leaving 8 bases between them. This chain's CDR3 is CASSLLTGSYEQYF. CDR3 DNA: TGTGCCAGCAGCTTACTGACAGGCTCCTACGAGCAGTACTTC.

This clone is a singleton in its sample. V and J are TRBV27 and TRBJ1-1, with 7 bases that match TRBD1. V shed 3 bases, J shed 0 bases, and the junction held 4 bases outside the gene matches. Germline V gives CDR1 MNHEY, CDR2 SMNVEV (reference sequence). The CDR3 consists of 15 residues. In nucleotides, the CDR3 is TGTGCCAGCAGTTTCCTCGGGACAGTGAACACTGAAGCTTTCTTT. It encodes CASSFLGTVNTEAFF.

The chain combines TRBV7-9 with TRBJ1-4; D remains ambiguous. The V and J ends lost 3 bases and 4 bases respectively, with 6 bases between them. CDR3 length: 13 amino acids. The germline gives CDR1 SEHNR, CDR2 FQNEAQ (reference sequence). In DNA, the CDR3 is TGTGCCAGCAGCTTCGGAGGTAATGAAAAACTGTTTTTT. Its translation is CASSFGGNEKLFF. The variable domain in full, with the rest retrieved from reference TRBV7-9 and TRBJ1-4, is DTGVSQNPRHKITKRGQNVTFRCDPISEHNRLYWYRQTLGQGPEFLTYFQNEAQLEKSRLLSDRFSAERPKGSFSTLEIQRTEQGDSAMYLCASSFGGNEKLFFGSGTQLSVL.

V and J are TRBV9 and TRBJ1-2, with D perhaps TRBD1 (5 bases). The CDR3 is made up of 15 amino acids. V lost 3 bases to trimming and J lost 0 bases, with 12 bases between them. The germline CDR1 and CDR2 sequences are SGDLS and YYNGEE. The CDR3: CASSASGSSNYGYTF. The CDR3 bases are TGTGCCAGCAGCGCATCAGGGTCCTCTAACTATGGCTACACCTTC.

Concerning this clone itself: Germline and junction disagree at one end, which may indicate a read error. The V and J genes are TRBV7-9 and TRBJ1-1, with TRBD1 identical over 9 bases. Germline V gives CDR1 SEHNR, CDR2 FQNEAQ (reference sequence). There are 14 residues in the CDR3. CDR3 nucleotides: TGTTCCAGCAGCCAAACGGACAGGGGCACTGAAGCTTTCTTT. As protein: CSSSQTDRGTEAFF.

In this sample, this clone turned up a few times. V is TRBV9 and J is TRBJ1-4; maybe TRBD1 (6 bases). Germline V gene lookup returns CDR1 SGDLS and CDR2 YYNGEE. Deletions cut 8 bases from V and 5 bases from J, with 19 bases between. The CDR3 has 15 amino acids. The CDR3 DNA reads as TGTGCCAGTTCACAGGGTGTTGGAAAAAATGAAAAACTGTTTTTT. It is translated as CASSQGVGKNEKLFF.

A note on this clone: The sample contains more than one DNA sequence encoding this CDR3. The chain links TRBV9 to TRBJ2-2; D might be TRBD2 (5 bases). In germline, CDR1 is SGDLS, CDR2 YYNGEE. The germline V and J ends were trimmed by 0 bases and 6 bases, with 6 bases remaining between them. This CDR3 has 13 amino acids. In DNA, the CDR3 is TGTGCCAGCAGCGTAGGGGGAGCCGGGGAGCTGTTTTTT. Amino acids: CASSVGGAGELFF. The complete variable domain, with remaining parts taken from reference TRBV9 and TRBJ2-2, reads DSGVTQTPKHLITATGQRVTLRCSPRSGDLSVYWYQQSLDQGLQFLIQYYNGEERAKGNILERFSAQQFPDLHSELNLSSLELGDSALYFCASSVGGAGELFFGEGSRLTVL.

This clone was picked up a small number of times. The chain couples TRBV19 to TRBJ2-5; weak D call: TRBD1 (7 bases). The CDR3 is 15 amino acids. V lost 3 bases to trimming and J lost 3 bases, with 14 bases between them. Germline CDR1 LNHDA, CDR2 SQIVND (reference sequence). CDR3 DNA sequence: TGTGCCAGTAGTATTGGGGGGACAGCCAAAGAGACCCAGTACTTC. Its protein is CASSIGGTAKETQYF.